This note documents a single TCR beta chain sequence. The data stem from a study of blood T cell repertoires in COVID-19. Study overall: What the recovered Cohort 3 donors had was two negative PCRs, clearance, or symptom resolution. Samples of COVID-19 (acute and convalescent) were obtained from the United States, Italy and Spain.

Germline trimming cut 4 bases from V and 3 bases from J; bases unmatched to any gene: 3. Germline CDR1 reads SGHRS; CDR2 reads YFSETQ. There are 15 residues in the CDR3. Sequenced by immunoSEQ multiplex PCR; TCRdb stores in-frame clones only, minus some. The table has 250,000 to 350,000 clones, 70% to 90% seen once. The sequenced sample consisted of PBMCs or T cells enriched from blood (not recorded which). The origin of this receptor is a woman aged 55-69 years in a cohort exposed to, infected with or recovered from COVID-19 (not recorded which). The chain is built from TRBV5-1 and TRBJ2-6; 8 nucleotides line up with TRBD1. DNA for the CDR3: TGCGCCAGCAGCAAAGGACAGGGTGGGGCCAACGTCCTGACTTTC. Translation gives CASSKGQGGANVLTF.